This T cell receptor (beta chain) was documented in a study of T cell responses to AZD1222 COVID-19 vaccine. Study-wide points: Repertoire sampling happened only post peak T cell response. A rise in Spike-specific TCR breadth and depth followed two AZD1222 doses.

Note on this clone: Its antigen is still unknown.

TCRdb's table, derived via immunoSEQ multiplex PCR, lists solely in-frame clones and lacks some. The sample shows around 180,000 clones, 88% of them seen only once. Germline V gives CDR1 KGHSH, CDR2 LQKENI. Trimming removed 3 bases from V and 2 bases from J; junction bases left unmatched: 8. This CDR3 is 16 amino acids long. This clonotype was sampled from an adult who received the AZD1222 COVID-19 vaccine. The rearrangement links TRBV18 to TRBJ2-3, with TRBD1 matching 7 bases. This sample comprised peripheral blood, obtained 28 days after the second AZD1222 dose. The DNA for the CDR3 is TGTGCCAGCTCACCGACCGGGACAGTCTACACAGATACGCAGTATTTT. This sequence encodes CASSPTGTVYTDTQYF. The full variable domain, rest sourced from reference TRBV18 and TRBJ2-3, is NAGVMQNPRHLVRRRGQEARLRCSPMKGHSHVYWYRQLPEEGLKFMVYLQKENIIDESGMPKERFSAEFPKEGPSILRIQQVVRGDSAAYFCASSPTGTVYTDTQYFGPGTRLTVL.